One and the same sample provided the 26 T cell receptor beta chains below, sequenced in a study of T cells in Graves' hyperthyroidism and ophthalmopathy. RNA transcripts served as the template for amplifying TCR beta CDR3 regions. When the TCR CDR3 underwent first-round RT-PCR, the HTBI primer set was used. TCRdb passed the multiplex PCR reads through MiXCR, listing each CDR3 protein once. Counted here are some 550,000 distinct CDR3 sequences, less than 25% occurring once; the ten biggest clones make up 26%. The sample comprised blood. These TCRs come from a man aged 18 to 29 with Graves' hyperthyroidism.

This clonotype was seen many times. For the CDR3, the DNA is TGTGCCAGCAGCCCCGGACTAGCGGGTGCAGAGACCCAGTACTTC. It specifies CASSPGLAGAETQYF. V is TRBV7-8 and J is TRBJ2-5; 11 bases fit TRBD2. J was trimmed by 4 bases and V by 5 bases; bases with no gene match: 6. The CDR3 extends over 15 amino acids. Germline assignment: CDR1 SGHVS and CDR2 FQNEAQ.

This clonotype was counted at least ten times. CDR3 residues: CASSFTSVGPVTEAFF. CDR3 sequence (DNA): TGTGCCAGCAGCTTTACCAGCGTCGGGCCAGTCACTGAAGCTTTCTTT. The chain recombines TRBV11-2 with TRBJ1-1, with D hard to call. Trimming removed 3 bases at V and 4 bases at J, with 18 bases between. Germline V gene sequence: CDR1 SGHAT, CDR2 FQNNGV. This CDR3 region has 16 residues.

This clonotype was seen many times. This CDR3 is CASSEYRGFYGYTF. The CDR3 DNA is TGTGCCAGCAGTGAATACAGGGGATTCTATGGCTACACCTTC. This chain joins TRBV2 and TRBJ1-2, with 7 bases fitting TRBD1. The CDR3 runs to 14 residues. With V trimmed by 2 bases and J by 4 bases, 4 bases remained unmatched. Germline values: CDR1 SNHLY, CDR2 FYNNEI.

This clonotype was picked up a small number of times. This may come from a read error, since a much larger clone is one base off. The chain is built from TRBV2 and TRBJ2-5; 9 bases line up with TRBD1. The germline CDR1 and CDR2 sequences are SNHLY and FYNNEI. This CDR3 comprises 16 residues. The CDR3: CASRENPGQGWETKYF. The CDR3 nucleotides are TGTGCCAGCAGAGAGAACCCGGGACAGGGTTGGGAGACCAAGTACTTC. Full variable domain (missing parts from reference TRBV2 and TRBJ2-5): EPEVTQTPSHQVTQMGQEVILRCVPISNHLYFYWYRQILGQKVEFLVSFYNNEISEKSEIFDDQFSVERPDGSNFTLKIRSTKLEDSAMYFCASRENPGQGWETKYFGPGTRLLVL.

This clonotype was seen repeatedly, ten times or more. This chain connects TRBV6-5 to TRBJ2-5, with 8 bases identical to TRBD1. Per the germline V gene, CDR1 is MNHEY and CDR2 is SVGAGI. V lost 6 bases, J lost 4 bases, and 10 bases stayed unmatched. The CDR3 consists of 15 residues. CDR3 residues: CASRSRGQRPETQYF. The CDR3 DNA follows: TGTGCCAGCAGGTCCAGGGGGCAGCGGCCAGAGACCCAGTACTTC.

V gene TRBV11-2 combines with J gene TRBJ1-2; TRBD1 might be the D (6 bases). V was pared by 4 bases and J by 1 base, with 16 bases between. This CDR3 contains 16 residues. Per germline, CDR1 SGHAT and CDR2 FQNNGV. CDR3 amino acids: CASSSLQGFLNYGYTF. The DNA for the CDR3 is TGTGCCAGCAGCTCGCTGCAGGGGTTCCTTAACTATGGCTACACCTTC.

As regards this clonotype: A much larger clone lies one base from this, so it may be a read error. Because the CDR3's place on the DNA is in doubt, the DNA is left out and the CDR3 is given as listed by TCRdb. The CDR3 spells CASSPQFGQGNIKYF. V gene TRBV11-2 combines with J gene TRBJ2-4; TRBD1, the table's D call, was not compared with the DNA. Germline CDR1 and CDR2: SGHAT and FQNNGV. Termini included, the CDR3 measures 15 amino acids.

In the case of this clonotype: In this CDR3 the conserved last residue, phenylalanine or tryptophan, is missing, so a read error is likely. The DNA is omitted, as the CDR3 cannot be located on it reliably, and the CDR3 follows TCRdb's listing. The chain links TRBV28 to TRBJ1-1. CDR1 is MDHEN and CDR2 is SYDVKM in the germline V gene. The CDR3 numbers 15 amino acids, ends counted. CDR3 loop: CASSSSGALNTEACL.

This chain joins TRBV20-1 and TRBJ2-7; D is unclear. The germline CDR1 and CDR2 sequences are DFQATT and SNEGSKA (reference sequence). Trimming removed 6 bases from V and 0 bases from J, with 18 bases in between. The CDR3 length is 15 residues. The CDR3 loop is CSAPAPNRISYEQYF. CDR3 coding DNA: TGCAGTGCGCCCGCCCCCAATAGAATCTCCTACGAGCAGTACTTC.

At least ten counts were recorded for this clonotype. This chain links TRBV7-2 with TRBJ1-1; no clear D gene. This CDR3 comprises 13 residues. V lost 6 bases and J lost 0, with 8 bases in between. Germline CDR1 SGHTA, CDR2 FQGNSA. The CDR3 region has the DNA TGTGCCAGCAGAGAAGACATGAACACTGAAGCTTTCTTT. Translated, it gives CASREDMNTEAFF.

Remarks on this clonotype: This is likely a read error, given that the CDR3 carries no conserved phenylalanine or tryptophan at its end. This rearrangement joins TRBV15 to TRBJ2-5; D is ambiguous. This CDR3 is built from 13 residues. Trimming left V 2 bases short and J 1 base short, with 5 bases between. CDR1 LNHNV and CDR2 YYDKDF come from the germline V gene (reference sequence). CDR3 loop: CATSRRFQETQYS. In DNA form, the CDR3 reads TGTGCCACCAGCAGAAGGTTCCAAGAGACCCAGTACTCC.

CDR3 sequence reads: CASSPNPTSESYEQYF. CDR3 in DNA: TGTGCCAGCAGCCCCAACCCCACTAGCGAATCCTACGAGCAGTACTTC. This chain links TRBV11-2 with TRBJ2-7; 7 nucleotides match TRBD2. CDR3 length equals 16 residues. Trimming at V came to 5 bases and at J to 1 base, leaving 11 bases not matched to a gene. Per germline, CDR1 SGHAT and CDR2 FQNNGV.

This clonotype was detected many times. This sequence joins TRBV20-1 and TRBJ1-1; D unresolved. With 2 bases removed from V and 1 base from J, the gap between germline ends came to 17 bases. CDR3 length: 16 residues. Germline CDR1 reads DFQATT; CDR2 reads SNEGSKA (reference sequence). CDR3 nucleotide sequence: TGCAGTGCTAGACCTCTTTTGGTAGGGTGGAACACTGAAGCTTTCTTT. Its translation is CSARPLLVGWNTEAFF.

The chain employs TRBV3-1 and TRBJ2-2; D is unclear. The germline gives CDR1 LGHDT, CDR2 YNNKEL (reference sequence). The CDR3 runs to 13 residues. Between the trimmed V and J ends, which lost 2 bases and 7 bases, there was a span of 8 bases. CDR3 nucleotide sequence: TGTGCCAGCAGCCAAAAGGCGGACGGGGAGCTGTTTTTT. This sequence encodes CASSQKADGELFF.

This clonotype came up many times. The chain has TRBV19 and TRBJ1-1; 7 nucleotides line up with TRBD1. V trimming: 7 bases; J trimming: 5 bases; junction bases outside the gene matches: 16. CDR3 length equals 16 residues. Germline assignment: CDR1 LNHDA and CDR2 SQIVND (reference sequence). CDR3 coding DNA: TGTGCCAGTAAGCGGGAGAGGGGGCAAAGTTCTACTGAAGCTTTCTTT. Translation gives CASKRERGQSSTEAFF.

This clonotype was counted at least ten times. This rearrangement joins TRBV7-9 to TRBJ2-7; 7 positions match TRBD2. Germline CDR1 is SEHNR and CDR2 is FQNEAQ (reference sequence). V lost 5 bases to trimming and J lost 5 bases; unmatched junction nucleotides: 3. The CDR3 is 12 residues long. The CDR3 nucleotides are TGTGCCAGCAGCGCCCGGGGGGACGAGCAGTACTTC. This gives the protein CASSARGDEQYF.

This clonotype was counted between two and nine times. The V and J genes are TRBV6-1 and TRBJ2-5; TRBD1 agrees at 9 bases. Germline V lookup: CDR1 MNHNS, CDR2 SASEGT. CDR3 length equals 16 residues. After removal of 6 bases from V and 4 bases from J, the junction contained 12 bases not matched to a gene. CDR3 DNA sequence: TGTGCCAGCAGCCACCGGGACAGGGTTTTGAGAGAGACCCAGTACTTC. Translated: CASSHRDRVLRETQYF.

This chain uses TRBV9 with TRBJ1-1; D gene unclear. The CDR3 is made up of 12 amino acids. Trimming left V 0 bases short and J 3 bases short, with 3 bases between. Germline CDR1 and CDR2: SGDLS and YYNGEE. CDR3 residues: CASSVEDTEAFF. The CDR3, as DNA: TGTGCCAGCAGCGTAGAGGACACTGAAGCTTTCTTT.

Many counts were recorded for this clonotype. The gene calls are TRBV6-5 and TRBJ1-5; no clear D. The CDR3 spans 13 residues. The V end lost 6 bases, the J end lost 0 bases, and 6 bases lay between the germline ends. The germline CDR1 and CDR2 sequences are MNHEY and SVGAGI. The CDR3 bases are TGTGCCAGCAGGGCCTATAGCAATCAGCCCCAGCATTTT. Protein product: CASRAYSNQPQHF.

There are many counts of this clonotype. The DNA of the CDR3 is TGTGCCTGGAGTACAGGGGGTCTCGACGAGCAGTACTTC. As protein: CAWSTGGLDEQYF. The chain links TRBV30 to TRBJ2-7; TRBD1 agrees at 8 bases. The CDR3 consists of 13 residues. V trimming: 2 bases; J trimming: 5 bases; junction bases outside the gene matches: 5. Per the germline V gene, CDR1 is GTSNPN and CDR2 is SVGIG (reference sequence).

This clonotype showed up many times. The chain combines TRBV6-6 with TRBJ2-5; weak D call: TRBD2 (6 bases). Germline loops: CDR1 MNHNY, CDR2 SVGAGI (reference sequence). The CDR3 has 15 amino acids. V lost 0 bases and J 4 bases, leaving 12 bases between the germline ends. The CDR3: CASSYSGGERETQYF. CDR3 bases: TGTGCCAGCAGTTACTCGGGCGGGGAGCGAGAGACCCAGTACTTC.

This clonotype has at least ten counts. The V gene is TRBV19, the J gene TRBJ1-1; D is undetermined. CDR3 length equals 12 residues. Germline loops: CDR1 LNHDA, CDR2 SQIVND (reference sequence). V lost 5 bases and J 4 bases, leaving 8 bases between the germline ends. The CDR3 DNA reads TGTGCCAGTAGTCACGGGGTCACTGAAGCTTTCTTT. Encoded protein: CASSHGVTEAFF.

This clonotype came up a few times. The chain employs TRBV7-9 and TRBJ1-1; 7 bases agree with TRBD1. CDR1 and CDR2 (germline): SEHNR, FQNEAQ (reference sequence). V dropped 5 bases and J dropped 5; count of bases not matched to a gene: 8. This CDR3 is 14 amino acids long. CDR3 nucleotide sequence: TGTGCCAGCAGCCCCCACAGGGGAGAGACTGAAGCTTTCTTT. Translation gives CASSPHRGETEAFF.

With regard to this clonotype: It may be a read error: a sequence one base away is much more abundant. This chain joins TRBV2 and TRBJ1-3; 8 nucleotides match TRBD1. Germline-derived CDR1 and CDR2 are SNHLY and FYNNEI. The length of the CDR3 is 15 residues. The CDR3 nucleotides are TGTGCCAGCGGTACCGGGACAGGATCTGGAAACACCATATGTTTT. Amino acid sequence: CASGTGTGSGNTICF.

This clonotype has at least ten counts. The chain is built from TRBV4-1 and TRBJ2-5; the D gene is possibly TRBD1 (5 bases). The ends were cut back, 1 base at V and 4 bases at J, with 7 bases in the middle. Germline V lookup: CDR1 MGHRA, CDR2 YSYEKL. This CDR3 is built from 13 residues. Here the CDR3 DNA reads TGCGCCAGCAGCCAAGTCAGGGCAGAGACCCAGTACTTC. Translation: CASSQVRAETQYF.

This clonotype was seen a few times. The chain joins TRBV11-2 to TRBJ2-7; no clear D. CDR3 length equals 12 residues. CDR1 SGHAT and CDR2 FQNNGV come from the germline V gene. Trimming removed 1 base at V and 5 bases at J, with 6 bases between. CDR3 DNA: TGTGCCAGCAGCTTAGCGGCGCACGAGCAGTACTTC. The encoded protein is CASSLAAHEQYF.